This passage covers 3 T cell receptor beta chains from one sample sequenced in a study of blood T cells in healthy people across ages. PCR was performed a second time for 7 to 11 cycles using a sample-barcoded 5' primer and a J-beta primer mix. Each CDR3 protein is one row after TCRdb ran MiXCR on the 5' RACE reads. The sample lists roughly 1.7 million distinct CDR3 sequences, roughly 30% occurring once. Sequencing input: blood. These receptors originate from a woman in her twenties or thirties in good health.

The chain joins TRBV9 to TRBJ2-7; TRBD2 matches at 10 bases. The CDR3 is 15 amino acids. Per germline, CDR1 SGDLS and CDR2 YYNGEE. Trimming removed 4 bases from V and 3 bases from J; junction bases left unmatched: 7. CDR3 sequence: CASSPEGTSDYEQYF. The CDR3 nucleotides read TGTGCCAGCAGCCCAGAAGGGACTAGCGACTACGAGCAGTACTTC.

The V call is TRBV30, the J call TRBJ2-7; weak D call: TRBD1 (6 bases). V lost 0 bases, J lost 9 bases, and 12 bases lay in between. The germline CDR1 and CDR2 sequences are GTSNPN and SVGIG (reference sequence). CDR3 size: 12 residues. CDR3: CAWSVTGLGQYF. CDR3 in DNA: TGTGCCTGGAGTGTGACAGGCCTAGGGCAGTACTTC.

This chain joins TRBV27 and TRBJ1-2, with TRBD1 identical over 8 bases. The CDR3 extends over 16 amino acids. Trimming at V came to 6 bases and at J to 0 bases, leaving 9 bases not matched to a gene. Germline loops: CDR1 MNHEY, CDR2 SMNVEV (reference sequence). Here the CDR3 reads CASSRGDRTSNYGYTF. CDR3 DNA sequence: TGTGCCAGCAGCCGGGGGGACAGGACTTCTAACTATGGCTACACCTTC.